This T cell receptor (beta chain) was sequenced during a study of T-cell memory formation after mild COVID-19. Study findings and constraints: Contracting CD8+ clones were enriched in EMRA, CD4+ mainly in CM and EM. There was a balanced CD4/CD8 profile in clones contracting day 15 to 85, and later expanders leaned CD4+. Some SARS-CoV-2-responding clones were already detected in memory before infection.

The CDR3 length is 16 residues. CDR1 SEHNR and CDR2 FQNEAQ come from the germline V gene (reference sequence). Trimming took 1 base from V and 4 from J, leaving 16 bases between them. This clonotype was seen more than once but under ten times. Antigen unknown. Using constant-segment primers, 5'RACE produced TCR alpha and TCR beta cDNA libraries carrying sample barcodes and UMIs. TCRdb re-called the 5' RACE reads through MiXCR, storing one row per CDR3 protein. The repertoire holds 350,000 to 450,000 distinct CDR3 sequences, with 24% as singletons. J is TRBJ1-2 and V is TRBV7-9; D possibly corresponds to TRBD1 (5 bases). Material for sequencing was PBMCs or a T cell subset sorted from them (not recorded which). The sequence was obtained from an adult woman who had mild COVID-19 (a few samples of this study predate the infection). Cell type and time point are not known. The CDR3 here is CASSLGAEGSVYGYTF. CDR3 coding DNA: TGTGCCAGCAGCTTAGGGGCAGAGGGGAGCGTCTATGGCTACACCTTC.